Listed here are 10 T cell receptor beta chains from one sample, sequenced in a study of regulatory T cells in long-lasting Graves disease. Time point denoted: persistent/refractory GD, antithyroid drugs over 5 years with positive TRAb. The TCR library was made from RNA extracted from PBMCs. With iRepertoire HTBI primers and Arm-PCR of CDR3 regions, TCR beta libraries were built. Using its own MiXCR run on the multiplex PCR reads, TCRdb lists one record per CDR3 protein. This table has over 450,000 distinct CDR3 sequences, roughly 21% appearing once. Sequenced material: peripheral blood mononuclear cells (PBMCs), taken when the disease was refractory, from a patient treated with antithyroid drugs. The origin of the receptors is a female donor with Graves disease.

This clonotype was counted at least ten times. The rearrangement links TRBV6-9 to TRBJ1-2, with D unresolved. The CDR3 has 17 residues. Germline-derived CDR1 and CDR2 are MNHGY and SVAAGI. The V and J ends lost 3 bases and 4 bases respectively, with 21 bases between them. The CDR3 protein is CASSYSGVVLGFYGYTF. The DNA of the CDR3 is TGTGCCAGCAGTTACTCCGGGGTCGTGCTGGGGTTCTATGGCTACACCTTC.

This clonotype was seen a handful of times. The chain combines TRBV7-9 with TRBJ2-2; tentatively, D is TRBD2 (6 bases). This CDR3 comprises 14 residues. The V and J ends lost 5 bases and 6 bases respectively, with 13 bases between them. Germline lookup yields CDR1 SEHNR and CDR2 FQNEAQ (reference sequence). The CDR3 nucleotides are TGTGCCAGCAGCCAACACGGGGAGGCCGGGGAGCTGTTTTTT. It specifies CASSQHGEAGELFF.

This clonotype has ten or more counts. V and J are TRBV28 and TRBJ1-2, with TRBD1 as a possible D gene (5 bases). Trimming left V 7 bases short and J 4 bases short, with 13 bases between. CDR1 is MDHEN and CDR2 is SYDVKM in the germline V gene. The CDR3 runs 13 residues. For the CDR3, the DNA is TGTGCCAGCAATGGGGGATCGCGCTATGGCTACACCTTC. Translating gives CASNGGSRYGYTF.

The gene calls are TRBV20-1 and TRBJ2-7; D is undetermined. V was shortened by 1 base and J by 2 bases, with 9 bases between the two germline ends. The CDR3 consists of 13 residues. Germline-derived CDR1 and CDR2 are DFQATT and SNEGSKA (reference sequence). CDR3 DNA: TGCAGTGCTAGAGTCGGGCTTACCTACGAGCAGTACTTC. It translates to CSARVGLTYEQYF.

The chain employs TRBV7-2 and TRBJ2-4; a possible D gene is TRBD1 (6 bases). The CDR3 is 16 residues long. CDR1 and CDR2 from the germline V gene are SGHTA and FQGNSA. Deletions cut 1 base from V and 0 bases from J, with 10 bases between. CDR3 sequence: CASSLGTDLAKNIQYF. The CDR3, as DNA: TGTGCCAGCAGCTTAGGGACAGATCTAGCCAAAAACATTCAGTACTTC.

This clonotype was counted ten times or more. The chain joins TRBV30 to TRBJ2-7, with a weak D call TRBD1 (6 bases). In germline, CDR1 is GTSNPN, CDR2 SVGIG (reference sequence). The CDR3 is made up of 12 amino acids. Trimming removed 4 bases from V and 3 bases from J, with 10 bases in between. CDR3 coding DNA: TGTGCCTGGAACGCACAGGGCTACGAGCAGTACTTC. Its translation: CAWNAQGYEQYF.

The V and J genes are TRBV10-2 and TRBJ1-2, with a possible D match to TRBD1 (5 bases). The germline CDR1 and CDR2 sequences are WSHSY and SAAADI. Trimming pared 2 bases from V and 4 bases from J, leaving 11 bases between. The CDR3 length is 14 residues. This CDR3 is CASSERGDGYGYTF. The CDR3 bases are TGCGCCAGCAGTGAGAGAGGGGACGGCTATGGCTACACCTTC.

This clonotype was seen a few times. A much larger clone sits a single nucleotide away, making a read error possible. The chain combines TRBV12-3 or TRBV12-4 with TRBJ1-2; no clear D. CDR3 length: 13 residues. For the CDR3, the DNA is TGTGCCAGCAGCTTCGGGCAGCCAACTGGCCACACCTTC. Translation: CASSFGQPTGHTF.

The V and J genes are TRBV28 and TRBJ2-3, with TRBD2 matching 11 bases. This CDR3 spans 16 amino acids. V shed 5 bases and J 4 bases; nucleotides not matched to a gene: 8. The V gene's germline CDR1 is MDHEN and CDR2 SYDVKM. Here the CDR3 reads CASSPELAGVSDTQYF. In nucleotides, the CDR3 is TGTGCCAGCAGTCCCGAACTAGCGGGAGTTTCAGATACGCAGTATTTT.

This clonotype was seen more than once but under ten times. One end of the junction fails to match germline, which may point to a read error. The V call is TRBV6-5, the J call TRBJ1-1, with 10 bases aligning to TRBD1. CDR1 and CDR2 (germline): MNHEY, SVGAGI. This CDR3 has 18 residues. CDR3: CASSHSGTGVTMNTEAFF. The CDR3 bases are TGTGCCAGCAGTCACTCCGGGACAGGGGTAACCATGAACACTGAAGCTTTCTTT.